These 3 T cell receptor beta chains were all obtained from the same sample, sequenced in a study of early T cells in non-severe SARS-CoV-2 infection. TCRdb redid the calling of the 5' RACE reads with MiXCR, one entry per CDR3 protein. The data contain roughly 64,000 distinct CDR3 sequences, about an eighth of them singletons. Sequenced input: whole blood. Receptors originate from an adult who was a healthcare worker with PCR-confirmed SARS-CoV-2 infection or an uninfected control (not recorded which).

This chain uses TRBV7-8 with TRBJ2-3; D possibly uses TRBD1 or TRBD2 (6 bases each). From germline, CDR1 is SGHVS and CDR2 FQNEAQ. V was cut by 1 base and J by 3 bases, with 11 bases left in between. The CDR3 is 15 amino acids. As DNA, the CDR3 is TGTGCCAGCAGCTTAGGTCAGGGGAGGACAGATACGCAGTATTTT. Residues: CASSLGQGRTDTQYF.

This clonotype was detected a few times. The genes are TRBV19 and TRBJ1-3; tentative D call: TRBD1 (6 bases). Germline CDR1 is LNHDA and CDR2 is SQIVND (reference sequence). The CDR3 spans 16 residues. Trimming shortened V by 5 bases and J by 0 bases, and 14 bases separated the two germline ends. In DNA, the CDR3 is TGTGCCAGTAGTCCATGGGACACCAGCTCTGGAAACACCATATATTTT. It translates to CASSPWDTSSGNTIYF.

This clonotype was counted between two and nine times. The V call is TRBV5-4, the J call TRBJ2-2, with 11 bases matching TRBD2. V dropped 4 bases and J dropped 0; count of bases not matched to a gene: 8. The CDR3 is made up of 18 amino acids. CDR1 is SGHNT, CDR2 YYREEE, per germline (reference sequence). CDR3 coding DNA: TGTGCCAGCAGCCGGTCCATGACTAGCGGGGCGAACACCGGGGAGCTGTTTTTT. Its translation: CASSRSMTSGANTGELFF.